In its sample, the clone carrying this T cell receptor (beta chain) was seen a few times. One entry per CDR3 protein, called by TCRdb with MiXCR from the RT-PCR reads. The table lists about 960,000 distinct CDR3 sequences, more than 15% of them singletons. V dropped 8 bases and J dropped 0 bases, with 17 bases sitting between them. CDR3 length equals 17 residues. CDR1 is MNHNS, CDR2 SASEGT, per germline. This entry belongs to a study of patients and donors after allogeneic stem cell transplantation. The sample was blood, either unsorted or a sorted T cell fraction (not recorded which). The chain links TRBV6-1 to TRBJ1-6; no definite D call. The TCR comes from a human donor who was either an allogeneic HSCT recipient or a stem cell or donor lymphocyte infusion donor (not recorded which). It is not recorded whose cells these are; they may come from a transplant donor. The CDR3 protein is CASSPGRLSSYNSPLHF. The CDR3 DNA reads TGTGCCAGCTCTCCTGGACGGCTGAGCTCCTATAATTCACCCCTCCACTTT.